Presented here are 17 T cell receptor beta chains from one specimen sequenced in a study of blood T cell repertoires in COVID-19. Using immunoSEQ multiplex PCR, the repertoire was profiled, and TCRdb retains in-frame clones only, with some absent. The sample holds more than 20,000 clones, over 70% seen once. The sample comprised peripheral blood. All receptors come from a man at least 80 years old with active or convalescent COVID-19.

The V gene is TRBV21-1, the J gene TRBJ2-3; the D call in the table, TRBD2, was not verified against the DNA. TRBV21-1 is described as a pseudogene. The CDR3 consists of 14 residues. This chain's CDR3 is CASSLTSVGGTQYF. As DNA, the CDR3 is TGTGCCAGCAGCTTAACTAGCGTAGGTGGTACGCAGTATTTT.

The chain employs TRBV3-1 (or the pseudogene TRBV3-2) and TRBJ1-6; D gene uncertain. V was shortened by 1 base and J by 8 bases, with 12 bases between the two germline ends. This CDR3 is 15 amino acids long. CDR1 is LGHDT, CDR2 YNNKEL, per germline (reference sequence). DNA of the CDR3: TGTGCCAGCAGCCAAGTCGGGCAGCGGGATTCACCCCTCCACTTT. Protein: CASSQVGQRDSPLHF.

The chain joins TRBV6-5 to TRBJ1-3; the D is unclear. V shed 3 bases and J shed 3 bases, with 9 bases lying between them. Germline assignment: CDR1 MNHEY and CDR2 SVGAGI. The CDR3 is made up of 14 amino acids. The CDR3 protein is CASSYRGLGNTIYF. CDR3 nucleotide sequence: TGTGCCAGCAGTTATAGAGGGCTTGGAAACACCATATATTTT.

The chain is built from TRBV15 and TRBJ2-5; 9 bases are shared with TRBD1. CDR1 and CDR2 (germline): LNHNV, YYDKDF (reference sequence). The CDR3 consists of 16 residues. Trimming took 5 bases from V and 5 from J; bases not matched to a gene: 12. The CDR3 loop is CATSFRRTGAGETQYF. The CDR3 nucleotides are TGTGCCACCAGCTTTCGTAGGACAGGGGCCGGGGAGACCCAGTACTTC.

This clone was found a few times. The V gene is TRBV5-6, the J gene TRBJ2-7, with 8 bases aligning to TRBD1. Trimming removed 4 bases from V and 7 bases from J; junction bases left unmatched: 13. Germline loops: CDR1 SGHDT, CDR2 YYEEEE. The CDR3 is 15 residues long. The CDR3 region has the DNA TGTGCCAGCAGCATGACCGGGACAGGTACGAGGGAGCAGTACTTC. It is translated as CASSMTGTGTREQYF.

This chain links TRBV11-2 with TRBJ1-2, with D possibly being TRBD1 (5 bases). Germline V CDR1 and CDR2: SGHAT, FQNNGV. Trimming shortened V by 1 base and J by 0 bases, and 12 bases separated the two germline ends. There are 16 residues in the CDR3. The CDR3 loop is CASSLVGHKSNYGYTF. CDR3 DNA sequence: TGTGCCAGCAGCTTAGTAGGACACAAGTCTAACTATGGCTACACCTTC. The full variable domain, rest sourced from reference TRBV11-2 and TRBJ1-2, is EAGVAQSPRYKIIEKRQSVAFWCNPISGHATLYWYQQILGQGPKLLIQFQNNGVVDDSQLPKDRFSAERLKGVDSTLKIQPAKLEDSAVYLCASSLVGHKSNYGYTFGSGTRLTVV.

This clone is a singleton in its sample. The genes are TRBV3-1 (or the pseudogene TRBV3-2) and TRBJ2-3, with 10 nucleotides matching TRBD2. Germline loops: CDR1 LGHDT, CDR2 YNNKEL (reference sequence). The CDR3 is 15 amino acids. Trimming cost V 6 bases and J 0 bases; bases outside gene matches: 3. The CDR3 nucleotides are TGTGCCAGCAGATCGGGACTAGCGAGCACAGATACGCAGTATTTT. It specifies CASRSGLASTDTQYF.

The V and J genes are TRBV28 and TRBJ1-2; D is undetermined. The CDR3 covers 12 residues. Germline CDR1 and CDR2: MDHEN and SYDVKM. Trimming took off 6 bases at V and 2 bases at J, with 7 bases between the two ends. For the CDR3, the DNA is TGTGCCAGCAGGTTAGTAAACTATGGCTACACCTTC. Protein product: CASRLVNYGYTF.

This chain links TRBV7-9 with TRBJ2-7; TRBD1 agrees at 8 bases. Losses at the gene ends were 5 bases for V and 1 base for J; bases not matched to a gene: 4. Per germline, CDR1 SEHNR and CDR2 FQNEAQ (reference sequence). The CDR3 is 14 residues long. This CDR3 reads CASSPDRESYEQYF. In nucleotides, the CDR3 is TGTGCCAGCAGCCCGGACAGGGAGTCCTACGAGCAGTACTTC.

The genes are TRBV4-2 and TRBJ1-2; TRBD1 agrees at 7 bases. Losses at the gene ends were 1 base for V and 3 bases for J; bases not matched to a gene: 5. Germline V gene lookup returns CDR1 LGHNA and CDR2 YNFKEQ. The CDR3 is made up of 15 amino acids. The chain's CDR3 is CASSQGIGTDYGYTF. The CDR3 DNA is TGTGCCAGCAGCCAAGGGATAGGGACAGACTATGGCTACACCTTC.

The rearrangement links TRBV18 to TRBJ2-7, with 8 bases that match TRBD1. Germline V CDR1 and CDR2: KGHSH, LQKENI. With 3 bases clipped from V and 3 bases from J, the junction kept 7 bases outside the gene matches. This CDR3 is built from 15 residues. The CDR3 reads CASSPPGTGHYEQYF. The CDR3 DNA follows: TGTGCCAGCTCACCCCCCGGGACAGGTCACTACGAGCAGTACTTC.

The rearrangement joins TRBV5-6 to TRBJ2-5; a weak D match, TRBD2 (5 bases). V shed 3 bases and J shed 4 bases, with 16 bases lying between them. The CDR3 has 15 residues. Per germline, CDR1 SGHDT and CDR2 YYEEEE. CDR3 amino acids: CASSSPSFVGETQYF. CDR3 in DNA: TGTGCCAGCAGCTCCCCTAGCTTCGTAGGAGAGACCCAGTACTTC.

By share, this clone counts as medium-sized. The V gene is TRBV5-1, the J gene TRBJ2-1; 14 positions agree with TRBD2. Trimming took 5 bases from V and 7 from J; bases not matched to a gene: 2. The CDR3 runs to 14 residues. The germline V gene has CDR1 SGHRS and CDR2 YFSETQ. CDR3 coding DNA: TGCGCCAGCAGTCGGACTAGCGGGGGGAATGAGCAGTTCTTC. Translating gives CASSRTSGGNEQFF.

The V call is TRBV7-8, the J call TRBJ1-2; D is perhaps TRBD1 (6 bases). V lost 6 bases, J lost 4 bases, and 12 bases lay in between. Germline CDR1 reads SGHVS; CDR2 reads FQNEAQ. This CDR3 spans 13 amino acids. The CDR3 nucleotides read TGTGCCAGCAGTCTTACAGGGTCCTATGGCTACACCTTC. This encodes CASSLTGSYGYTF.

The table lists this clone with a count of one. The chain uses TRBV7-9 and TRBJ2-7; 7 nucleotides align to TRBD1. J gave up 0 bases and V 5 bases, and 13 bases lay outside the gene matches. Germline CDR1 and CDR2: SEHNR and FQNEAQ (reference sequence). The CDR3 is made up of 17 amino acids. In nucleotides, the CDR3 is TGTGCCAGCAGCCAAGGGGGCGCCTCGGGCTACTCCTACGAGCAGTACTTC. It codes for CASSQGGASGYSYEQYF. The full variable domain, rest sourced from reference TRBV7-9 and TRBJ2-7, is DTGVSQNPRHKITKRGQNVTFRCDPISEHNRLYWYRQTLGQGPEFLTYFQNEAQLEKSRLLSDRFSAERPKGSFSTLEIQRTEQGDSAMYLCASSQGGASGYSYEQYFGPGTRLTVT.

The chain has TRBV24-1 and TRBJ2-3; D possibly corresponds to TRBD1 (6 bases). V lost 10 bases to trimming and J lost 6 bases, with 19 bases between them. The CDR3 is 14 residues long. Germline CDR1 KGHDR, CDR2 SFDVKD. CDR3 DNA sequence: TGTGCCACGACGGGGACACTGGATTCCGATACGCAGTATTTT. Protein sequence: CATTGTLDSDTQYF.

This clone was observed a handful of times. The J gene is TRBJ2-1, the V gene TRBV30, with 12 bases fitting TRBD2. Trimming took 8 bases from V and 12 from J; bases not matched to a gene: 11. This CDR3 region has 13 residues. Germline assignment: CDR1 GTSNPN and CDR2 SVGIG (reference sequence). The CDR3 DNA reads as TGTGCCGGGACTAGCGGGCTGCAGTTTGGGCAGTTCTTC. Translation gives CAGTSGLQFGQFF. Looking up the rest from reference TRBV30 and TRBJ2-1 gives the full variable domain: SQTIHQWPATLVQPVGSPLSLECTVEGTSNPNLYWYRQAAGRGLQLLFYSVGIGQISSEVPQNLSASRPQDRQFILSSKKLLLSDSGFYLCAGTSGLQFGQFFGPGTRLTVL.